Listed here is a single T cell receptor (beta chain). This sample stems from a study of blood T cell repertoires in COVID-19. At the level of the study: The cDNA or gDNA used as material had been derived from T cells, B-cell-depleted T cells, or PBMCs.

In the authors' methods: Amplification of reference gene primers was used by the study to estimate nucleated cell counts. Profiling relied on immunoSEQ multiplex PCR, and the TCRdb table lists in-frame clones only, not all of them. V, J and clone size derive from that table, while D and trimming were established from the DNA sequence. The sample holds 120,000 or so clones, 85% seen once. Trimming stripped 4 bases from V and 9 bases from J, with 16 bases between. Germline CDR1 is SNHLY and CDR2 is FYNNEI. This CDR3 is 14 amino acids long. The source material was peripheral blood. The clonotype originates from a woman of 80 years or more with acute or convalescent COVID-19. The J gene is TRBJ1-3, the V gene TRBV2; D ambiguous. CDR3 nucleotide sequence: TGTGCCAGCAGTGTTGAAATGCCTCGCGGCACCATATATTTT. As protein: CASSVEMPRGTIYF.